This TCR beta chain was documented in a study of blood T cell repertoires in COVID-19. Background on the study: Italy, Spain and the United States were the sources of the convalescent and acute COVID-19 samples.

Source study methods: Reference gene primers were amplified, and this amplification served to estimate nucleated cell counts. The data were produced by immunoSEQ multiplex PCR, yet TCRdb's version contains in-frame clones alone and is incomplete. V, J and clone size are taken as reported in that table, and D and trimming were inferred from the DNA itself. Of 300,000 to 400,000 clones listed, about 86% are singletons. Each participant's cohort was designated according to participant-reported clinical history. This clone was counted a single time. This clonotype was sampled from a middle-aged woman with acute COVID-19. Sequencing was carried out using PBMCs or T cells enriched from blood (not recorded which).

The CDR3 loop reads CASSWGQGINYGYTF. CDR3 DNA sequence: TGCGCCAGCAGCTGGGGACAGGGAATTAACTATGGCTACACCTTC. The genes are TRBV5-1 and TRBJ1-2, with 9 positions matching TRBD1. The CDR3 length is 15 residues. The V gene's germline CDR1 is SGHRS and CDR2 YFSETQ. With 3 bases clipped from V and 1 base from J, the junction kept 4 bases outside the gene matches. The full variable domain, its missing parts supplied by reference TRBV5-1 and TRBJ1-2, is KAGVTQTPRYLIKTRGQQVTLSCSPISGHRSVSWYQQTPGQGLQFLFEYFSETQRNKGNFPGRFSGRQFSNSRSEMNVSTLELGDSALYLCASSWGQGINYGYTFGSGTRLTVV.